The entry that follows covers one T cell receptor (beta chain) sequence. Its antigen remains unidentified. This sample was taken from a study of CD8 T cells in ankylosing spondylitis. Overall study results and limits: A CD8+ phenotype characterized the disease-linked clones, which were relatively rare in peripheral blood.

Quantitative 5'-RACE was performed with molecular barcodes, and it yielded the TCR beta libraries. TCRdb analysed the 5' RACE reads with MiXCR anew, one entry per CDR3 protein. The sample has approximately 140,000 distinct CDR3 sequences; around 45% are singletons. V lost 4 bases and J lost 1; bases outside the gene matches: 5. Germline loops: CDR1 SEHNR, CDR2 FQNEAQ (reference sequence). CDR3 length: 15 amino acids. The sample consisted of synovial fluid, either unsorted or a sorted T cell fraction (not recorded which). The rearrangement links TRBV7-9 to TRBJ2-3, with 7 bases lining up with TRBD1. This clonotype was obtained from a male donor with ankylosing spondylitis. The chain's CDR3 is CASSSEGQRTDTQYF. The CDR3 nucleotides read TGTGCCAGCAGCTCCGAGGGACAGCGCACAGATACGCAGTATTTT.